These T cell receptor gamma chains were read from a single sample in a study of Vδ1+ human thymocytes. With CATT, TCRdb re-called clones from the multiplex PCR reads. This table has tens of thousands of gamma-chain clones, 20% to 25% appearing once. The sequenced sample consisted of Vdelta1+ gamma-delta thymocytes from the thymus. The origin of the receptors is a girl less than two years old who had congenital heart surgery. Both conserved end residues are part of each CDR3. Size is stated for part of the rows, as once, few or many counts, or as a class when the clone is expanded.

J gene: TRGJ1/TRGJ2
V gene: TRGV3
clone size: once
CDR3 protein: CATWGRSTKKPNYYKKLF
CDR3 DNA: TGTGCCACCTGGGGACGCTCCACAAAGAAACCGAATTATTATAAGAAACTCTTT

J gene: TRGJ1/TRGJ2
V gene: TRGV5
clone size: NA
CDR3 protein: CATWDRPGDYYKKLF
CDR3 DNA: TGTGCCACCTGGGACAGGCCCGGGGATTATTATAAGAAACTCTTT

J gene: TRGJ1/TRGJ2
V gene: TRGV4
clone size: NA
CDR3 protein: CATWDGPWGYYKKLF
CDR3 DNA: TGTGCCACCTGGGATGGGCCCTGGGGATATTATAAGAAACTCTTT

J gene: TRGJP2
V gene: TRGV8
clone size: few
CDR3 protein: CATWDSRDWIKTF
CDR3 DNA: TGTGCCACCTGGGATAGCCGTGATTGGATCAAGACGTTT

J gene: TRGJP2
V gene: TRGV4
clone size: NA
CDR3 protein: CATWDGQDDWIKTF
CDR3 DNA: TGTGCCACCTGGGATGGGCAGGATGATTGGATCAAGACGTTT

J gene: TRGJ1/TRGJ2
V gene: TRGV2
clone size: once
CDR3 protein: CATWDGLEVFLGKLF
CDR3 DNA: TGTGCCACCTGGGACGGGCTAGAGGTTTTTTTAGGGAAACTCTTT

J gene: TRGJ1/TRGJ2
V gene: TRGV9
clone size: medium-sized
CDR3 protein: CALWEARYYKKLF
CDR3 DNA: TGTGCCTTGTGGGAGGCCCGTTATTATAAGAAACTCTTT

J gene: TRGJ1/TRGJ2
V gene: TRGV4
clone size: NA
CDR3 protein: CATWDGMNYYKKLF
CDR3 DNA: TGTGCCACCTGGGATGGAATGAATTATTATAAGAAACTCTTT

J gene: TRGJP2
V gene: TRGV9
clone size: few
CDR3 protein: CALWEADYSDWIKTF
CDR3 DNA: TGTGCCTTGTGGGAGGCCGACTATAGTGATTGGATCAAGACGTTT

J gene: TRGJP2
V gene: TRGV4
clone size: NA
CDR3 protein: CATWDGDGSGGIKTF
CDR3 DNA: TGTGCCACCTGGGATGGGGATGGGTCAGGCGGGATCAAGACGTTT

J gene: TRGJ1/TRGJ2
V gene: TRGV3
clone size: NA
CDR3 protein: CATWDGAPYYKKLF
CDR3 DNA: TGTGCCACCTGGGACGGGGCCCCTTATTATAAGAAACTCTTT

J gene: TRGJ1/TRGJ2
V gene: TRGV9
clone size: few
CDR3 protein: CALWEAPIKKLF
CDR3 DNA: TGTGCCTTGTGGGAGGCTCCTATTAAGAAACTCTTT

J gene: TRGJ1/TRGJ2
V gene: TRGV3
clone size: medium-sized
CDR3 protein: CATWDRLKKLF
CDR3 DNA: TGTGCCACCTGGGACAGGCTTAAGAAACTCTTT

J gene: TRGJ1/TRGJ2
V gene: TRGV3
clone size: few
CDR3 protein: CATWDRGRKKLF
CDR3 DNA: TGTGCCACCTGGGACAGGGGAAGAAAGAAACTCTTT

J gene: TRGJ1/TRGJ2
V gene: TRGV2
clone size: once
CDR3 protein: CATWDGRVRGKKLF
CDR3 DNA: TGTGCCACCTGGGACGGGCGGGTGAGGGGTAAGAAACTCTTT

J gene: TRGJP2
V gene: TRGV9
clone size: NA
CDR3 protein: CALWEARNRHSSDWIKTF
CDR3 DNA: TGTGCCTTGTGGGAGGCCCGAAACCGACATAGTAGTGATTGGATCAAGACGTTT

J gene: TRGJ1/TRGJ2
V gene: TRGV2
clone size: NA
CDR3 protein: CATWDGPPNYKKLF
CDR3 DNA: TGTGCCACCTGGGACGGGCCCCCGAATTATAAGAAACTCTTT

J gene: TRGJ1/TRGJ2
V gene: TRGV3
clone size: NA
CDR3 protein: CATWDRPAQKLF
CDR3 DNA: TGTGCCACCTGGGACAGGCCGGCGCAGAAACTCTTT

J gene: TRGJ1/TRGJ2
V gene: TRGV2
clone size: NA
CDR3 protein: CATWDGRYYYKKLF
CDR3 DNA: TGTGCCACCTGGGACGGGCGGTACTATTATAAGAAACTCTTT

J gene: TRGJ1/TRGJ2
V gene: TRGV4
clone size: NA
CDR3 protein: CATWDGIYYKKLF
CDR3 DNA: TGTGCCACCTGGGATGGAATCTATTATAAGAAACTCTTT

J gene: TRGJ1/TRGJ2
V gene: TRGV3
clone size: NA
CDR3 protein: CATWMPSDYYKKLF
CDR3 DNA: TGTGCCACCTGGATGCCTTCGGATTATTATAAGAAACTCTTT

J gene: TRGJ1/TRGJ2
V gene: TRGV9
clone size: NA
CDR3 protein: CALWEVQVGYYKKLF
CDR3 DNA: TGTGCCTTGTGGGAGGTGCAAGTAGGGTATTATAAGAAACTCTTT

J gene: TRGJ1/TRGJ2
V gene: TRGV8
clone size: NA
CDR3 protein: CATWDTPWVGKLF
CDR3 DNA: TGTGCCACCTGGGATACCCCTTGGGTCGGGAAACTCTTT

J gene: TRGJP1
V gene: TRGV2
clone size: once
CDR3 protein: CATWSGAHGGFKIF
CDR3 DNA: TGTGCCACCTGGTCAGGGGCGCATGGCGGGTTCAAGATATTT

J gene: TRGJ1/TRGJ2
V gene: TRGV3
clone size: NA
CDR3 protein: CATWDRPPEKKLF
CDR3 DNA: TGTGCCACCTGGGACAGGCCTCCGGAGAAGAAACTCTTT

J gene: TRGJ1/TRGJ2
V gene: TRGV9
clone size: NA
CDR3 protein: CALWDTVGVLF
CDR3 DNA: TGTGCCTTGTGGGACACCGTGGGGGTCCTCTTT

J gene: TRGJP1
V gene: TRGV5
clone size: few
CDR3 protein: CATWQSGWFKIF
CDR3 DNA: TGTGCCACCTGGCAGTCTGGTTGGTTCAAGATATTT

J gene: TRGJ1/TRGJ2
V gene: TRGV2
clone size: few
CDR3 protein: CATWESLYYKKLF
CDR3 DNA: TGTGCCACCTGGGAGTCCCTTTATTATAAGAAACTCTTT

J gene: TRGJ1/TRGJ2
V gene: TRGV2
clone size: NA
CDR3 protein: CATWDGLLYYKKLF
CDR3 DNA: TGTGCCACCTGGGACGGGCTACTCTATTATAAGAAACTCTTT

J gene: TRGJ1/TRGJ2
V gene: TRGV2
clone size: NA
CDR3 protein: CATWDGQRGYTKLF
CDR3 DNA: TGTGCCACCTGGGACGGTCAACGTGGGTATACGAAACTCTTT

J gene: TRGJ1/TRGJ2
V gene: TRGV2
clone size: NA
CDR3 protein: CATWDGTPIKKLF
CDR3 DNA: TGTGCCACCTGGGACGGGACCCCCATTAAGAAACTCTTT

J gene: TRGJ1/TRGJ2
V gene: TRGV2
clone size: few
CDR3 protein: CATWDRGRGNYYKKLF
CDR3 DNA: TGTGCCACCTGGGATAGGGGCCGAGGAAATTATTATAAGAAACTCTTT

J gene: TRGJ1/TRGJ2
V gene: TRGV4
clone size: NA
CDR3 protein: CATWGPHLFLYKKLF
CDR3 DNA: TGTGCCACCTGGGGACCCCACCTGTTCCTTTATAAGAAACTCTTT

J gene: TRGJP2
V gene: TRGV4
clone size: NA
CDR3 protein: CATWDDLSSDWIKTF
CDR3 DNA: TGTGCCACCTGGGATGACCTGAGTAGTGATTGGATCAAGACGTTT

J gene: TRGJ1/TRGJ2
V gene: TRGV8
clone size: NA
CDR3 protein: CATWDQDKKLF
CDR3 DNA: TGTGCCACCTGGGATCAGGATAAGAAACTCTTT

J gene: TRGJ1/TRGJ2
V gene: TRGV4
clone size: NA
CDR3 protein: CATWDGLDYYKKLF
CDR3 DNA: TGTGCCACCTGGGATGGTTTAGATTATTATAAGAAACTCTTT

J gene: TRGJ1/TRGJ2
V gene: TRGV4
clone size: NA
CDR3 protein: CATWIPDRYYKKLF
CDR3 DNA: TGTGCCACCTGGATCCCAGACCGTTATTATAAGAAACTCTTT

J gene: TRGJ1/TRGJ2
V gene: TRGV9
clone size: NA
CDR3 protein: CALWESGYKKLF
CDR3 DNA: TGTGCCTTGTGGGAGTCGGGTTATAAGAAACTCTTT

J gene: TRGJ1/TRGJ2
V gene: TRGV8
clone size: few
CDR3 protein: CAAWDRLPLVKLF
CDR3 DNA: TGTGCCGCCTGGGATAGGCTGCCTTTGGTTAAACTCTTT

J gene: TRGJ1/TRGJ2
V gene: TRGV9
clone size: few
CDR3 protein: CALWEASIYYKKLF
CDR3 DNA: TGTGCCTTGTGGGAGGCGTCGATTTATTATAAGAAACTCTTT

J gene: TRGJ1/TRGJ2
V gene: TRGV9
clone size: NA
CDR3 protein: CALWEVGNYKKLF
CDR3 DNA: TGTGCCTTGTGGGAGGTCGGGAATTATAAGAAACTCTTT

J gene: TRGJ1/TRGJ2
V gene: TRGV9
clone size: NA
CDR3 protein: CALWEALHYYKKLF
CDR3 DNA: TGTGCCTTGTGGGAGGCCCTCCATTATTATAAGAAACTCTTT

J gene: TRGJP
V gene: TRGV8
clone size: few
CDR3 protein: CATWDKTGELGKKIKVF
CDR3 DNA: TGTGCCACCTGGGATAAGACAGGGGAGTTGGGCAAAAAAATCAAGGTATTT

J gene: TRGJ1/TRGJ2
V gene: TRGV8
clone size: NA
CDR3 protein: CATWDTIGYKKLF
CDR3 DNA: TGTGCCACCTGGGATACCATCGGTTATAAGAAACTCTTT

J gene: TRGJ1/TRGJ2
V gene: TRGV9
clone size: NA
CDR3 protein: CALWEVLEVRGVLF
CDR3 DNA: TGTGCCTTGTGGGAGGTGCTCGAAGTACGGGGGGTCCTCTTT

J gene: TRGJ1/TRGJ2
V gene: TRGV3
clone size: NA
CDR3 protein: CATWDRLSYKKLF
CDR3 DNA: TGTGCCACCTGGGACAGGCTAAGTTATAAGAAACTCTTT

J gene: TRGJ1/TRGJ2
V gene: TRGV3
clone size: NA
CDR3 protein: CATWDRRGNNKKLF
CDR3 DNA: TGTGCCACCTGGGACAGGCGTGGGAATAATAAGAAACTCTTT

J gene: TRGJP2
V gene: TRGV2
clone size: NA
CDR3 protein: CATWVRSDWIKTF
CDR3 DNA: TGTGCCACCTGGGTCCGTAGTGATTGGATCAAGACGTTT

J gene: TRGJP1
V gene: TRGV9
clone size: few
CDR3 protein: CALWEVRVGTGWFKIF
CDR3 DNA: TGTGCCTTGTGGGAGGTGCGGGTGGGCACTGGTTGGTTCAAGATATTT

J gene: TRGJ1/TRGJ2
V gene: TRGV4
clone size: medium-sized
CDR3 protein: CATWGNYYKKLF
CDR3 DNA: TGTGCCACCTGGGGTAATTATTATAAGAAACTCTTT

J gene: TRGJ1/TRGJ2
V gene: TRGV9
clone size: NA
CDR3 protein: CALWEVRPYYKKLF
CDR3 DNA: TGTGCCTTGTGGGAGGTGCGCCCTTATTATAAGAAACTCTTT

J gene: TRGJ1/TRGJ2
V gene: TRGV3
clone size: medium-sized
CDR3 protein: CATWDDYYKKLF
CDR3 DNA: TGTGCCACCTGGGACGATTATTATAAGAAACTCTTT

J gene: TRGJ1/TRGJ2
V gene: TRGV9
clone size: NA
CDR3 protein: CALPRNYYKKLF
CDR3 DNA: TGTGCCTTGCCCCGGAATTATTATAAGAAACTCTTT